This T cell receptor (beta chain) appears in the sequencing data of a study of shared clonotypes between healthy human individuals (TCRdb year 2020). Broadly, across the study: A few men and a couple of women, aged 18 to 49 years, made up the cohort. For each donor, CD4 naive and CD4 memory were each run on three plates, CD8 naive on two plates, and CD8 memory on one plate. To estimate repertoire size and how much clonotype sharing occurs between individuals, the study deeply sequenced the blood TCR repertoires of 5 or 6 healthy adults. To increase sequencing depth and limit assay-specific biases, different laboratories used diverse techniques to prepare libraries and sequence TCR repertoires. Leukapheresis yielded between about 0.8 and 8.9 billion PBMCs per donor. Beyond this particular receptor, the publication reports: Even with the large sequencing depth, rarefaction of the sorted-subset datasets indicated that sequencing was incomplete. Naive subsets generally had larger estimated clonotype richness than memory subsets did. Sampling was limited to blood, and TCR repertoires in tissue likely differ from TCR repertoires in blood. Because the study included a small number of donors, the genetic and exposure-history diversity represented was limited. Pairwise subsampling indicated that sequencing depth was expected to affect the degree of clonotype sharing among donors. Compared with non-shared clonotypes, the clonotypes found in all four sorted-subset donors had higher generation probabilities. About 5% of naive CD4, approximately 3.7% of naive CD8, approximately 2.2% of memory CD4, and roughly 0.4% of memory CD8 clonotypes were shared across four donors.

As concerns this clone: The target of this receptor is not known. There are no base qualities to consult, and no much larger clone falls within one base.

Using the deep immunoSEQ assay, multiplex PCR amplified TCR CDR3 regions from genomic DNA. Genomic DNA extracted from each cell subset was distributed evenly over all wells of several immunoSEQ 96-well plates, and each plate served as one replicate. For sorted subsets, 200 to 250 ng of genomic DNA, equivalent to roughly 30,000 T cell genomes, went into each replicate PCR. Purified libraries were measured with a Qubit 3.0 fluorometer, size-checked on a Bioanalyzer 2100, and measured again with the KAPA Library Quantification kit. Each immunoSEQ 96-well plate was sequenced on its own single-read 150-cycle Illumina NextSeq 550 flow cell. As for the authors' bioinformatics: Because the immunoSEQ output held only junctional sequences and lacked quality scores, the filtering could not match the filtering applied to full-length reads. To assign V/J genes and CDR3, sequences were annotated using PyIR, a Python wrapper for IgBLAST v1.9, with IMGT germline references. Reads were removed for weak V/J assignments (E-value above 1e-6), missing CDR3, stop codons, out-of-frame junctions, or ambiguous translated residues. V3J clonotypes were defined by identical inferred V gene, J gene, and CDR3 amino acid sequence. Percentage overlap between repertoires was computed as shared unique clonotypes divided by the size of the smaller repertoire. Repertoire richness was assessed with RTK rarefaction, the Chao1 estimator, and Recon v2.1 estimates of unobserved clonotypes. Generation probabilities for all TCRbeta clonotypes obtained by the gDNA method from a handful of donors were computed using OLGA. Sourced from immuneACCESS, this table was stored by TCRdb with only in-frame sequences that have V and J called. A share of the clones is absent; for the studies checked, an unresolved V gene accounts for under half, and the remainder has no known explanation. That table is the source of V, J and clone size, and D and trimming were worked out from the DNA. For this sample there are over 2 million clones; approximately 94% appear just once. The ten largest clones add up to roughly 1% of the sample.

For the CD8 naive samples, CD45RO-negative cells were positively selected for CCR7, yielding a CD45RA+CCR7+ population from which TemRA cells were excluded. The donors were healthy, HIV-negative adults with no recently reported acute infections or vaccinations. All donors were Caucasian adults living in Nashville, Tennessee, USA. After blood collection by leukapheresis, PBMCs were isolated using Ficoll-Histopaque density gradient centrifugation and then cryopreserved in the vapor phase of liquid nitrogen. Analytical flow cytometry was used to check the purity and quantity of each magnetically sorted T cell population. Genomic DNA was isolated from every sorted fraction and measured by UV absorbance on a Nanodrop 2000c. The sample taken for sequencing was naive CD8+ T cells sorted from blood. What this sample's cell subset or site label stands for: CD45RA+CCR7+. This receptor was obtained from a man between 18 and 35 years old in good health.

The CDR3 loop reads CASSFGGASDTQYF. The nucleotide sequence is TGTGCCAGCAGCTTCGGGGGGGCCTCAGATACGCAGTATTTT. The V and J segments used are TRBV11-2 and TRBJ2-3; a stretch of 8 junction bases matches TRBD2. V is trimmed back by 3 bases and J by 4 bases, and the junction contains 3 bases that no gene match accounts for. Including cysteine and phenylalanine, the CDR3 has 14 amino acids. The CDR3 DNA has 42 bases and is translated from base 1. CDR1 and CDR2 are drawn from the germline V gene: SGHAT, FQNNGV.